This note documents a single T cell receptor (beta chain) sequence. This specimen comes from a study of cytomegalovirus exposure and HLA in healthy donors. Trimming cost V 3 bases and J 9 bases, with 9 bases left between them. Germline values: CDR1 DFQATT, CDR2 SNEGSKA (reference sequence). CDR3 length: 11 amino acids. The protocol was immunoSEQ multiplex PCR, while the TCRdb copy is restricted to in-frame clones and leaves out a portion. In the table there are 250,000 to 400,000 clones, about 85% of which are singletons. This chain uses TRBV20-1 with TRBJ2-1, with a weak D call TRBD2 (5 bases). The receptor's source is a woman aged 25 to 45 in good health and CMV-seropositive. The sequenced sample consisted of PBMCs. The CDR3 DNA reads TGCAGTGCTAGTGAGGGTGGTGAGCAGTTCTTC. It translates to CSASEGGEQFF.